This T cell receptor (beta chain) came from a study of blood T cell repertoires in COVID-19. Only in-frame clones appear in the TCRdb table, and some are missing; sequencing was by immunoSEQ multiplex PCR. The sample lists a few hundred thousand clones; around nine tenths were seen once. The CDR3 is made up of 14 amino acids. V was clipped by 3 bases and J by 5 bases; unmatched bases: 3. Germline V CDR1 and CDR2: MNHNS, SASEGT. Participant age was about 18 to 100 years, and participants resided in roughly 25 US areas. The rearrangement uses TRBV6-1 and TRBJ2-1; 8 nucleotides line up with TRBD1. The sequenced sample consisted of PBMCs or T cells enriched from blood (not recorded which). This clonotype was sampled from a woman in her fifties or sixties who had recovered from COVID-19. This CDR3 reads CASSDQGANNEQFF. CDR3 nucleotide sequence: TGTGCCAGCAGTGATCAGGGGGCGAACAATGAGCAGTTCTTC.